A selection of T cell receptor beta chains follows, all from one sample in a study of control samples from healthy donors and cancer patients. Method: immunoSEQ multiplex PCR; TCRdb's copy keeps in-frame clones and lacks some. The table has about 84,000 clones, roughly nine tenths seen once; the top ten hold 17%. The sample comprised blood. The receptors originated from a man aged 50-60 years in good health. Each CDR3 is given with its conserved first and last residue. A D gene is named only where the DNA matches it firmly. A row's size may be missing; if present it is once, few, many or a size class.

CASSLGQLNTGELFF,TGCGCCAGCAGCTTGGGACAGCTGAACACCGGGGAGCTGTTTTTT,.,.,TRBJ2-2,TRBV5-1
CASRYRDRGDEKLFF,TGTGCCAGCAGGTACCGGGACAGGGGAGATGAAAAACTGTTTTTT,.,TRBD1,TRBJ1-4,TRBV6-6
CASSKACSGTSSHNEQFF,TGTGCCAGCAGCAAAGCTTGTTCGGGGACCTCATCCCACAATGAGCAGTTCTTC,once,.,TRBJ2-1,TRBV21-1
CASSLGTVQETQYF,TGTGCCAGCAGCCTAGGGACAGTCCAAGAGACCCAGTACTTC,.,TRBD1,TRBJ2-5,TRBV7-9
CASSLLGVRTDTQYF,TGTGCCAGCAGCTTACTAGGGGTGCGGACAGATACGCAGTATTTT,.,.,TRBJ2-3,TRBV7-2
CASSPGTSGGLGETQYF,TGTGCCAGCAGCCCCGGGACTAGCGGGGGGCTTGGAGAGACCCAGTACTTC,once,TRBD2,TRBJ2-5,TRBV7-9
CASSEFLAGGHTEAFF,TGTGCCAGCAGTGAATTCTTGGCAGGGGGCCACACTGAAGCTTTCTTT,.,TRBD1,TRBJ1-1,TRBV6-1
CASSYSPGISNQPQHF,TGTGCCAGCAGTTACTCGCCCGGAATTAGCAATCAGCCCCAGCATTTT,.,.,TRBJ1-5,TRBV6-2/TRBV6-3
CASRPGSGNTIYF,TGTGCCAGCAGGCCCGGCTCTGGAAACACCATATATTTT,.,.,TRBJ1-3,TRBV7-2
CASSLRRKESHGANVLTF,TGTGCCAGCAGCTTAAGAAGGAAAGAATCGCACGGGGCCAACGTCCTGACTTTC,.,.,TRBJ2-6,TRBV7-2
CASNLDRGLNTEAFF,TGTGCCAGTAACCTTGACAGGGGTCTGAACACTGAAGCTTTCTTT,.,TRBD1,TRBJ1-1,TRBV19
CASSFEENTEAFF,TGTGCCAGCAGCTTCGAAGAGAACACTGAAGCTTTCTTT,few,.,TRBJ1-1,TRBV5-6
CASSLSRDRNSETQYF,TGTGCCAGCAGCTTGAGTAGGGACAGAAACTCAGAGACCCAGTACTTC,.,TRBD1,TRBJ2-5,TRBV5-6
CASSPGTSYGYTF,TGTGCCAGTAGTCCCGGGACGTCCTATGGCTACACCTTC,.,.,TRBJ1-2,TRBV19
CASTFRVNTIYF,TGTGCCAGCACCTTTCGTGTAAACACCATATATTTT,.,.,TRBJ1-3,TRBV12-3/TRBV12-4
CASSQDSGWELFF,TGCGCCAGCAGCCAAGATTCGGGATGGGAGCTGTTTTTT,.,.,TRBJ2-2,TRBV4-3
CASSVLSSQETQYF,TGTGCCAGCAGCGTATTGTCTTCACAAGAGACCCAGTACTTC,.,.,TRBJ2-5,TRBV9
CASSFPSGESSYEQYF,TGTGCCAGCAGCTTCCCATCAGGGGAGAGCTCCTACGAGCAGTACTTC,.,.,TRBJ2-7,TRBV7-8
CASGPYAGVTDTQYF,TGTGCCAGCGGCCCCTATGCGGGGGTAACAGATACGCAGTATTTT,.,TRBD2,TRBJ2-3,TRBV2
CASSYLGQRAAQYF,TGTGCCAGCAGTTACTTGGGGCAGCGGGCGGCACAGTACTTC,.,.,TRBJ2-7,TRBV6-2/TRBV6-3
CASRLNTEAFF,TGTGCCAGTCGGTTGAACACTGAAGCTTTCTTT,.,.,TRBJ1-1,TRBV25-1
CASSPREVIYGYTF,TGTGCCAGCAGCCCGAGGGAAGTCATCTATGGCTACACCTTC,.,.,TRBJ1-2,TRBV3-1/TRBV3-2
CASSPKTGLTTEAFF,TGTGCCAGCTCACCAAAGACAGGTCTCACGACTGAAGCTTTCTTT,few,.,TRBJ1-1,TRBV18
CASSIGDRISYEQYF,TGTGCCAGTAGTATTGGGGACAGGATAAGCTACGAGCAGTACTTC,.,TRBD1,TRBJ2-7,TRBV19
CASSLLATGNTGELFF,TGCGCCAGCAGCTTGCTAGCGACAGGGAACACCGGGGAGCTGTTTTTT,.,.,TRBJ2-2,TRBV5-1